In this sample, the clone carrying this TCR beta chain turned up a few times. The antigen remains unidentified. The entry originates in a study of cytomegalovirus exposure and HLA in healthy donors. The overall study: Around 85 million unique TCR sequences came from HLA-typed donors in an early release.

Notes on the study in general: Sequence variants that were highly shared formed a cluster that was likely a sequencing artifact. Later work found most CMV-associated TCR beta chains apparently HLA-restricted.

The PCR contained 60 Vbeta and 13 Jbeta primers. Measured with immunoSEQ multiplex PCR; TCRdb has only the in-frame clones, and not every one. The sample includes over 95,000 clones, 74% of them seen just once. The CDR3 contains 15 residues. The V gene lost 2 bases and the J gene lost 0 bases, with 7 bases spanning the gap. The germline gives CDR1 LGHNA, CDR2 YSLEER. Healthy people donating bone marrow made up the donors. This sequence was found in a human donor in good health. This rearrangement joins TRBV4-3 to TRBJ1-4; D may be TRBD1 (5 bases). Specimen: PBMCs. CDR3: CASSQQTATNEKLFF. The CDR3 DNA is TGCGCCAGCAGCCAACAGACAGCAACTAATGAAAAACTGTTTTTT.